This T cell receptor (beta chain) was observed in a study of cytomegalovirus exposure and HLA in healthy donors. The wider study: It was reported in a later analysis that the same platform had been used for the roughly 110 validation repertoires as for the roughly 710 first-cohort repertoires. Study-level results: Diagnosis of cytomegalovirus status made by the classifier reportedly showed high specificity and sensitivity. Specific recognition of CMV antigens was confirmed in vitro for three chains (all CMV-associated).

A remark on this clone: What it binds is unknown.

Donors were drawn from the approximately 120-subject validation cohort, separate from the roughly 670-subject first cohort. Clones were sequenced by immunoSEQ multiplex PCR, and TCRdb holds only the in-frame ones, with some missing. This sample has 100,000 to 130,000 clones, with approximately 94% found just once. The V segment lost 1 base and the J segment 3 bases; nucleotides outside the gene matches: 2. The CDR3 is 14 residues long. Germline lookup yields CDR1 MDHEN and CDR2 SYDVKM. The receptor was derived from a young woman in good health and CMV-seronegative. The chain recombines TRBV28 with TRBJ1-2, with 7 bases that match TRBD1. Sequenced material: PBMCs. The CDR3 DNA sequence: TGTGCCAGCAGTTTATTAGGGGGCTACTATGGCTACACCTTC. Its translation: CASSLLGGYYGYTF.